The 28 T cell receptor beta chains given below trace back to one sample, sequenced in a study of blood T cell repertoires in COVID-19. The data were produced by immunoSEQ multiplex PCR, yet TCRdb's version contains in-frame clones alone and is incomplete. Of about 300,000 clones listed, roughly 90% were seen once; the top ten hold approximately 1.8%. What was sequenced was peripheral blood. The source is a woman in her thirties with COVID-19, enrolled during active disease.

This chain uses TRBV7-8 with TRBJ1-5; 8 positions match TRBD1. CDR3 length: 16 residues. J was trimmed by 4 bases and V by 1 base; bases with no gene match: 6. Germline values: CDR1 SGHVS, CDR2 FQNEAQ. The CDR3 here is CASSLGAGGANQPQHF. As DNA, the CDR3 is TGTGCCAGCAGCTTAGGAGCAGGGGGCGCAAATCAGCCCCAGCATTTT. Full variable domain (rest looked up from reference TRBV7-8 and TRBJ1-5): GAGVSQSPRYKVAKRGQDVALRCDPISGHVSLFWYQQALGQGPEFLTYFQNEAQLDKSGLPSDRFFAERPEGSVSTLKIQRTQQEDSAVYLCASSLGAGGANQPQHFGDGTRLSIL.

V and J are TRBV7-9 and TRBJ1-1; D remains unclear. The CDR3 totals 13 residues. The germline CDR1 and CDR2 sequences are SEHNR and FQNEAQ (reference sequence). Trimming removed 2 bases at V and 6 bases at J, with 10 bases between. The CDR3, as DNA: TGTGCCAGCAGCTTAAATGGAGAGGCTGAAGCTTTCTTT. Its protein product is CASSLNGEAEAFF.

The rearrangement uses TRBV19 and TRBJ1-1; TRBD1 might be the D (5 bases). V dropped 6 bases and J dropped 5 bases, with 19 bases sitting between them. This CDR3 contains 15 residues. Germline V CDR1 and CDR2: LNHDA, SQIVND (reference sequence). CDR3 region: CASSPGRAGRTEAFF. The DNA of the CDR3 is TGTGCCAGTAGCCCCGGTAGGGCAGGGAGGACTGAAGCTTTCTTT.

V and J are TRBV23-1 and TRBJ1-2; no clear D. TRBV23-1 is an ORF, with its function uncertain. With 4 bases removed from V and 5 bases from J, the gap between germline ends came to 29 bases. The CDR3 is 19 amino acids. CDR3 coding DNA: TGCGCCAGCAGTCTCGTGGTTGACACACCGAGGGTATTGGTGTATGGCTACACCTTC. It is translated as CASSLVVDTPRVLVYGYTF.

The chain carries TRBV5-4 and TRBJ2-5, with D perhaps TRBD2 (5 bases). Germline V gene lookup returns CDR1 SGHNT and CDR2 YYREEE (reference sequence). Trimming took 4 bases from V and 5 from J, leaving 15 bases between them. The CDR3 has 14 residues. CDR3 protein: CASSRARTRETQYF. DNA of the CDR3: TGTGCCAGCAGCCGGGCCCGGACTCGGGAGACCCAGTACTTC.

A note on this clone: Other nucleotide sequences from this sample produce the same CDR3. The DNA for the CDR3 is TGCGCCAGCAGCCAGGGACAGGGTGGTTCACCCCTCCACTTT. Protein product: CASSQGQGGSPLHF. The chain couples TRBV4-1 to TRBJ1-6, with TRBD1 matching 9 bases. The CDR3 sequence is 14 residues long. V lost 3 bases, J lost 9 bases, and 3 bases stayed unmatched. Per germline, CDR1 MGHRA and CDR2 YSYEKL.

This clone was seen a single time. The CDR3 DNA is TGTGCCAGCAGTTTATCGTGGGACAAAACTTACGAGCAGTACTTC. Translation gives CASSLSWDKTYEQYF. The chain links TRBV27 to TRBJ2-7, with D perhaps TRBD1 (6 bases). The CDR3 consists of 15 residues. Germline CDR1 and CDR2: MNHEY and SMNVEV (reference sequence). V gave up 0 bases and J gave up 4 bases, with 13 bases separating them.

Here the CDR3 reads CASSPQTGANYGYTF. CDR3 in DNA: TGTGCCAGCTCACCCCAAACAGGGGCCAACTATGGCTACACCTTC. The gene calls are TRBV18 and TRBJ1-2; 7 positions match TRBD1. CDR1 and CDR2 (germline): KGHSH, LQKENI. CDR3 length equals 15 residues. V lost 3 bases, J lost 2 bases, and 6 bases stayed unmatched.

This clone was picked up one time. This chain links TRBV9 with TRBJ2-3; D gene uncertain. Germline CDR1 and CDR2: SGDLS and YYNGEE. The CDR3 spans 14 residues. V was cut by 0 bases and J by 4 bases, with 9 bases left in between. CDR3 coding DNA: TGTGCCAGCAGCGTAGGTCTAAATCCAGATACGCAGTATTTT. Amino acid sequence: CASSVGLNPDTQYF.

The rearrangement joins TRBV5-1 to TRBJ1-2; D is possibly TRBD1 (5 bases). Germline lookup yields CDR1 SGHRS and CDR2 YFSETQ. The CDR3 is 13 residues long. V was pared by 0 bases and J by 6 bases, with 9 bases between. CDR3 nucleotide sequence: TGCGCCAGCAGCTTGGGGTCAGGGAATGGCTACACCTTC. This codes for CASSLGSGNGYTF.

This clone has a single count. V is TRBV5-5 and J is TRBJ2-5, with 7 positions matching TRBD1. Germline V gives CDR1 SGHKS, CDR2 YYEKEE (reference sequence). V lost 4 bases and J lost 4; bases outside the gene matches: 4. The CDR3 is made up of 13 amino acids. CDR3 loop: CASSVQGSETQYF. CDR3 DNA: TGTGCCAGCAGCGTACAGGGGTCAGAGACCCAGTACTTC.

The rearrangement joins TRBV9 to TRBJ1-2; the D is unclear. The germline CDR1 and CDR2 sequences are SGDLS and YYNGEE. V dropped 4 bases and J dropped 3 bases, with 13 bases sitting between them. This CDR3 has 14 residues. The CDR3 protein is CASSRRGVYYGYTF. In nucleotides, the CDR3 is TGTGCCAGCAGCCGCCGGGGAGTTTACTATGGCTACACCTTC.

The rearrangement joins TRBV29-1 to TRBJ1-2; D gene unclear. With 1 base removed from V and 1 base from J, the gap between germline ends came to 10 bases. This CDR3 has 14 amino acids. The germline gives CDR1 SQVTM, CDR2 ANQGSEA. This CDR3 is CSVEAREGNYGYTF. CDR3 in DNA: TGCAGCGTTGAAGCGAGGGAAGGTAACTATGGCTACACCTTC.

V and J are TRBV11-2 and TRBJ2-3; 8 positions match TRBD2. The CDR3 sequence is 15 residues long. J was trimmed by 9 bases and V by 0 bases; bases with no gene match: 8. The germline CDR1 and CDR2 sequences are SGHAT and FQNNGV. CDR3 coding DNA: TGTGCCAGCAGCTTAGACCGGCGGGGGGACACCACGCAGTATTTT. It is translated as CASSLDRRGDTTQYF.

This clone was counted a single time. The chain is built from TRBV5-8 and TRBJ2-5; D gene ambiguous. The CDR3 runs 13 residues. Between the trimmed V and J ends, which lost 0 bases and 7 bases, there was a span of 10 bases. The germline V gene encodes CDR1 SGHTS and CDR2 YDEGEE. CDR3 protein: CASSLEAVGTQYF. CDR3 nucleotide sequence: TGTGCCAGCAGCTTGGAGGCGGTTGGGACCCAGTACTTC.

Here the CDR3 reads CASSFGTNYGYTF. The CDR3 DNA sequence: TGTGCCAGCAGTTTCGGGACAAACTATGGCTACACCTTC. V and J are TRBV12-3 or TRBV12-4 and TRBJ1-2; the D gene is possibly TRBD1 (6 bases). This CDR3 region has 13 residues. V was shortened by 3 bases and J by 2 bases, with 7 bases between the two germline ends.

This clone was counted once. The chain combines TRBV24-1 with TRBJ1-2, with D maybe TRBD1 (6 bases). CDR1 is KGHDR, CDR2 SFDVKD, per germline. The germline V and J ends were trimmed by 3 bases and 6 bases, with 13 bases remaining between them. This CDR3 region has 14 residues. The CDR3 DNA reads as TGTGCCACCAGTGATCGATCAGGGGCCGATGGCTACACCTTC. Translation gives CATSDRSGADGYTF.

The chain links TRBV7-2 to TRBJ1-6; the D is unclear. The CDR3 sequence is 14 residues long. The germline CDR1 and CDR2 sequences are SGHTA and FQGNSA. Trimming left V 0 bases short and J 7 bases short, with 7 bases between. This CDR3 reads CASSLAGRNSPLHF. The DNA for the CDR3 is TGTGCCAGCAGCTTAGCTGGTAGAAATTCACCCCTCCACTTT.

The chain has TRBV25-1 and TRBJ2-5; TRBD2 agrees at 9 bases. Trimming cost V 3 bases and J 2 bases; bases outside gene matches: 1. The length of the CDR3 is 14 residues. Germline-derived CDR1 and CDR2 are MGHDK and SYGVNS. This CDR3 reads CASSDSGRQETQYF. The CDR3, as DNA: TGTGCCAGCAGTGATAGCGGGAGACAAGAGACCCAGTACTTC.

CDR3 sequence: CASSLVGANEKLFF. CDR3 DNA sequence: TGTGCCAGCAGCTTAGTCGGGGCTAATGAAAAACTGTTTTTT. V is TRBV7-9 and J is TRBJ1-4, with D uncertain. The CDR3 has 14 residues. The germline V gene has CDR1 SEHNR and CDR2 FQNEAQ (reference sequence). With 1 base removed from V and 3 bases from J, the gap between germline ends came to 6 bases.

About this clone itself: The sample carries other DNA sequences with the same CDR3. The rearrangement joins TRBV5-1 to TRBJ2-5; the D gene is possibly TRBD1 (5 bases). This CDR3 comprises 13 residues. The germline CDR1 and CDR2 sequences are SGHRS and YFSETQ. Trimming pared 0 bases from V and 5 bases from J, leaving 8 bases between. This CDR3 is CASSLGGSETQYF. The CDR3, as DNA: TGCGCCAGCAGCTTGGGGGGCTCGGAGACCCAGTACTTC.

J is TRBJ1-3 and V is TRBV7-9; D unclear. Trimming removed 5 bases at V and 2 bases at J, with 13 bases between. Germline-derived CDR1 and CDR2 are SEHNR and FQNEAQ (reference sequence). The CDR3 is 15 amino acids. CDR3 coding DNA: TGTGCCAGCAGCCTATGGAGGCCAACTGGAAACACCATATATTTT. Amino acid sequence: CASSLWRPTGNTIYF.

This clone was seen a handful of times. The chain uses TRBV6-5 and TRBJ1-6, with unresolved D. Per the germline V gene, CDR1 is MNHEY and CDR2 is SVGAGI. CDR3 size: 13 residues. Trimming removed 7 bases from V and 8 bases from J, with 12 bases in between. As DNA, the CDR3 is TGTGCCAGCACCCCACAGTGGCATTCACCCCTCCACTTT. Amino acid sequence: CASTPQWHSPLHF.

The J gene is TRBJ2-2, the V gene TRBV10-1, with a tentative D call TRBD2 (5 bases). The length of the CDR3 is 14 residues. V lost 9 bases, J lost 3 bases, and 14 bases lay in between. Germline values: CDR1 WNHNN, CDR2 SYGVQD (reference sequence). CDR3: CARDSGPDTGELFF. The CDR3 DNA reads as TGCGCCAGGGACTCCGGGCCGGACACCGGGGAGCTGTTTTTT.

This chain joins TRBV2 and TRBJ1-2; maybe TRBD1 (5 bases). CDR1 is SNHLY and CDR2 is FYNNEI in the germline V gene. Trimming cost V 2 bases and J 8 bases, with 9 bases left between them. The CDR3 runs to 12 residues. The CDR3 DNA is TGTGCCAGCAGTGAAAGCGGGGACGGCTACACCTTC. It specifies CASSESGDGYTF. The variable domain in full, with the rest retrieved from reference TRBV2 and TRBJ1-2, is EPEVTQTPSHQVTQMGQEVILRCVPISNHLYFYWYRQILGQKVEFLVSFYNNEISEKSEIFDDQFSVERPDGSNFTLKIRSTKLEDSAMYFCASSESGDGYTFGSGTRLTVV.

The chain recombines TRBV10-1 with TRBJ1-4; no reliable D call. Germline CDR1 is WNHNN and CDR2 is SYGVQD (reference sequence). V was shortened by 2 bases and J by 0 bases, with 7 bases between the two germline ends. CDR3 length: 15 residues. This CDR3 reads CASSEEAPTNEKLFF. CDR3 in DNA: TGCGCCAGCAGTGAGGAGGCACCAACTAATGAAAAACTGTTTTTT.

This chain uses TRBV4-3 with TRBJ2-3; no firm D call. Trimming left V 4 bases short and J 0 bases short, with 11 bases between. From germline, CDR1 is LGHNA and CDR2 YSLEER. The CDR3 runs 15 residues. The CDR3 coding sequence is TGCGCCAGCAGCCCTCGAAGCCCCAGCACAGATACGCAGTATTTT. Its protein product is CASSPRSPSTDTQYF.

J is TRBJ2-5 and V is TRBV5-4; 7 nucleotides agree with TRBD2. This CDR3 region has 14 residues. Germline CDR1 and CDR2: SGHNT and YYREEE (reference sequence). J lost 2 bases, V lost 1 base, and 2 bases had no gene match. As DNA, the CDR3 is TGTGCCAGCAGCTTGAGCGGGGTACAAGAGACCCAGTACTTC. As protein: CASSLSGVQETQYF.